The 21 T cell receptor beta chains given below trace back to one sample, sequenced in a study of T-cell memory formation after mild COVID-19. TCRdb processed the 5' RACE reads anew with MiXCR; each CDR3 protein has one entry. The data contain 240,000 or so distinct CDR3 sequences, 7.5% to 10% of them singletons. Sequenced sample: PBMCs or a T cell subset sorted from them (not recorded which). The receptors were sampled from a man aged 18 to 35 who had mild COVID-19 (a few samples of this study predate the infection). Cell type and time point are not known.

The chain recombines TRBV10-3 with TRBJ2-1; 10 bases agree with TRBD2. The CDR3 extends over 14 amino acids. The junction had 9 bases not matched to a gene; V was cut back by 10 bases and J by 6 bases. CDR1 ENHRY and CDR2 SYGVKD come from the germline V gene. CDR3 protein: CATATSGARNEQFF. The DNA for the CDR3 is TGTGCCACTGCAACTAGCGGGGCCCGCAATGAGCAGTTCTTC.

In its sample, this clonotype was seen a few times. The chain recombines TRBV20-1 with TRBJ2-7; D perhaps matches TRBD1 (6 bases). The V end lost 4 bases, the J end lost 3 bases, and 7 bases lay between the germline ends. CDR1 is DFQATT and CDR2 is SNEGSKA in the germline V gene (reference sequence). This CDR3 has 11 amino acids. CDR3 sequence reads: CSAKQGYEQYF. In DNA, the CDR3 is TGCAGTGCTAAACAGGGCTACGAGCAGTACTTC.

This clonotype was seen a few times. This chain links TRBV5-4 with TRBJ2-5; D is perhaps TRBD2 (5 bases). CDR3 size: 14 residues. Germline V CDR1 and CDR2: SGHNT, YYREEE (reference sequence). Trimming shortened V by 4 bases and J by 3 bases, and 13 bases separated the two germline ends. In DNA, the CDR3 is TGTGCCAGCAGCCCGCCGGAGGCTGAAGAGACCCAGTACTTC. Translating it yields CASSPPEAEETQYF.

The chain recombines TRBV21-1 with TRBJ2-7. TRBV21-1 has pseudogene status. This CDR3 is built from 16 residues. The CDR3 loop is CASSKAIGRTTYEQYF. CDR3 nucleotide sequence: TGTGCCAGCAGCAAAGCTATAGGCCGCACCACCTACGAGCAGTACTTC.

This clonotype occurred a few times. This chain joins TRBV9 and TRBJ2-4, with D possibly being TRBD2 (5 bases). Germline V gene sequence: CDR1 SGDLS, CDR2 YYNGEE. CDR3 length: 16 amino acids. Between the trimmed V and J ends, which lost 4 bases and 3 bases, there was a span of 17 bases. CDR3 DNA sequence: TGTGCCAGCAGCCGAAACAGTAATCGGGACAAAAACATTCAGTACTTC. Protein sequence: CASSRNSNRDKNIQYF.

DNA for the CDR3: TGTGCCAGCAGCTTAGCGCCCCTTAATGAGCAGTTCTTC. Its protein product is CASSLAPLNEQFF. The V gene is TRBV11-1, the J gene TRBJ2-1, with D unclear. V was clipped by 0 bases and J by 7 bases, with 7 bases between them. This CDR3 is 13 amino acids long. The V gene's germline CDR1 is SGHAT and CDR2 FQDESV (reference sequence).

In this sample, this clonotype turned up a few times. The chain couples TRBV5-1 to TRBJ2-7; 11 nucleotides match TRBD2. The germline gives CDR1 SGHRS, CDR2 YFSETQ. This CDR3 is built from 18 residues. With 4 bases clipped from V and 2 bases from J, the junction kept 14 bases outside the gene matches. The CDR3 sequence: CASSLPASGGLSPYEQYF. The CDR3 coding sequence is TGCGCCAGCAGCCTCCCAGCTAGCGGGGGGCTATCCCCCTACGAGCAGTACTTC.

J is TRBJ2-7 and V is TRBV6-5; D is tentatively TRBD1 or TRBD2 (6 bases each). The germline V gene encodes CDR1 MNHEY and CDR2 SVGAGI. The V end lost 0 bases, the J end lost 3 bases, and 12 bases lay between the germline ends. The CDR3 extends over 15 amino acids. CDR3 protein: CASSYSGGTHYEQYF. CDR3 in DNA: TGTGCCAGCAGTTACTCCGGGGGCACACACTACGAGCAGTACTTC.

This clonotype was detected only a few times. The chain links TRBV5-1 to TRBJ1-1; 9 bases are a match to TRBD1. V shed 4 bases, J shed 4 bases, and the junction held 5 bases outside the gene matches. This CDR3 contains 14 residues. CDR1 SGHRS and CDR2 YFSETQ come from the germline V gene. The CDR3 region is CASSADRGATEAFF. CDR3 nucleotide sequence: TGCGCCAGCAGCGCAGACAGGGGGGCCACTGAAGCTTTCTTT. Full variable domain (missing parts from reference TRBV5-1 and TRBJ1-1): KAGVTQTPRYLIKTRGQQVTLSCSPISGHRSVSWYQQTPGQGLQFLFEYFSETQRNKGNFPGRFSGRQFSNSRSEMNVSTLELGDSALYLCASSADRGATEAFFGQGTRLTVV.

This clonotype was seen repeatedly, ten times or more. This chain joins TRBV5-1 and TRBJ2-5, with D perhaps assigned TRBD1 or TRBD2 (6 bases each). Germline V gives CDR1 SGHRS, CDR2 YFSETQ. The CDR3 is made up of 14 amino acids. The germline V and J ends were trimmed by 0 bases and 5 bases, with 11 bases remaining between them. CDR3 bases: TGCGCCAGCAGCTTGGATTCCGGGGGCGAGACCCAGTACTTC. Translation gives CASSLDSGGETQYF.

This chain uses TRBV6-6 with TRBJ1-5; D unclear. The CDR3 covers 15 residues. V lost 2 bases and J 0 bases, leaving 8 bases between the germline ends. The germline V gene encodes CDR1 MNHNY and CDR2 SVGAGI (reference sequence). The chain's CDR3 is CASSYADISNQPQHF. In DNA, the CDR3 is TGTGCCAGCAGTTACGCAGATATTAGCAATCAGCCCCAGCATTTT.

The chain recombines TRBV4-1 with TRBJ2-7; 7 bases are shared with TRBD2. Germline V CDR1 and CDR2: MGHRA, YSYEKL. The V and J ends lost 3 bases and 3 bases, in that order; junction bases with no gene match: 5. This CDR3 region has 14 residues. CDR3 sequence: CASSQNRGDYEQYF. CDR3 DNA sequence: TGCGCCAGCAGCCAGAACCGGGGGGACTACGAGCAGTACTTC.

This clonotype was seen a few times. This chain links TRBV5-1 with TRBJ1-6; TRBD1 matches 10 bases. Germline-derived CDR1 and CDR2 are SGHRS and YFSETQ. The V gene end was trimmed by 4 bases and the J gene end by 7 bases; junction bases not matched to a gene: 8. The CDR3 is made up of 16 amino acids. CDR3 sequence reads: CASSHGQGGANSPLHF. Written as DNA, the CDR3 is TGCGCCAGCAGCCACGGACAGGGGGGGGCGAATTCACCCCTCCACTTT.

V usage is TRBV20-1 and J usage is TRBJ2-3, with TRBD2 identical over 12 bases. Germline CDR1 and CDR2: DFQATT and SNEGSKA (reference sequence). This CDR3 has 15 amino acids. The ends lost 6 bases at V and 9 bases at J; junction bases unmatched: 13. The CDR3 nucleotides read TGCAGTGCCAGCGGTTCTAGCGGGGGGGCAGGGACGCAGTATTTT. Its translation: CSASGSSGGAGTQYF.

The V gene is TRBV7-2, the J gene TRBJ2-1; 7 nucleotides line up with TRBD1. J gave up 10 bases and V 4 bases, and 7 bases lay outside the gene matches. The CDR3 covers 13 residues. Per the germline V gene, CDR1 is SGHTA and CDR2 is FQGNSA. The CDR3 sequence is CASSSTGQGEQFF. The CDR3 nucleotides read TGTGCCAGCAGCTCGACAGGGCAGGGGGAGCAGTTCTTC.

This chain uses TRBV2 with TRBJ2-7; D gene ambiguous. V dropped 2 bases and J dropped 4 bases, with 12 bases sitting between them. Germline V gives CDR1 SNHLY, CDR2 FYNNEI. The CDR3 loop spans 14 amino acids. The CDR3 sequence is CASSETGYSYEQYF. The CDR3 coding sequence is TGTGCCAGCAGTGAAACCGGGTATAGTTACGAGCAGTACTTC.

The CDR3 reads CASARGGHRNTEAFF. As DNA, the CDR3 is TGTGCCAGCGCCAGGGGCGGCCATCGGAACACTGAAGCTTTCTTT. The rearrangement links TRBV6-2 or TRBV6-3 to TRBJ1-1, with D tentatively TRBD1 (6 bases). Germline V gene sequence: CDR1 MNHEY, CDR2 SVGEGT. The CDR3 runs 15 residues. V was shortened by 8 bases and J by 1 base, with 17 bases between the two germline ends.

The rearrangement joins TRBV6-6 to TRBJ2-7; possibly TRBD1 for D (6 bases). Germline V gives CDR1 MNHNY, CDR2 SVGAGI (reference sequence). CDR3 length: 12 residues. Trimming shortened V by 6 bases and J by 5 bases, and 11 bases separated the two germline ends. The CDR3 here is CASSLQGNEQYV. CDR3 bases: TGTGCCAGCAGCCTACAGGGTAACGAGCAGTACGTC.

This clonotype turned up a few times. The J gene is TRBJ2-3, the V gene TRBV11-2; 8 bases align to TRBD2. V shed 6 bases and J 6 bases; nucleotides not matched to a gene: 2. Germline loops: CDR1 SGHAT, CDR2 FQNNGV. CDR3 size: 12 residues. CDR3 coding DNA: TGTGCCAGCAGATCGGGAGGGGATACGCAGTATTTT. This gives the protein CASRSGGDTQYF. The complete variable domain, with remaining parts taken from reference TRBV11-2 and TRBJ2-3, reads EAGVAQSPRYKIIEKRQSVAFWCNPISGHATLYWYQQILGQGPKLLIQFQNNGVVDDSQLPKDRFSAERLKGVDSTLKIQPAKLEDSAVYLCASRSGGDTQYFGPGTRLTVL.

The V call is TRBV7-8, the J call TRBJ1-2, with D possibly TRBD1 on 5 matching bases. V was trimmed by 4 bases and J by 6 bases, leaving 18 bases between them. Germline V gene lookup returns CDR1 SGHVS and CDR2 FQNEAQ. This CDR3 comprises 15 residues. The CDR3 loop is CASSSPMTRGHGYTF. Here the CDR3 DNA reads TGTGCCAGCAGCTCACCCATGACAAGGGGACATGGCTACACCTTC.

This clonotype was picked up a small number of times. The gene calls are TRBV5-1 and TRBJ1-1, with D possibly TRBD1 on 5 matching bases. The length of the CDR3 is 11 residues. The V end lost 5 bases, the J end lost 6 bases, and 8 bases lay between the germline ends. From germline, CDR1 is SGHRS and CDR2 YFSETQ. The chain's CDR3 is CASSMGPEAFF. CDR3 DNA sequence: TGCGCCAGCAGTATGGGGCCTGAAGCTTTCTTT.